These 30 T cell receptor beta chains were sequenced from one sample in a study of T cells in localized non-small cell lung cancer. Assay used: immunoSEQ multiplex PCR; TCRdb lists only in-frame clones, some missing. The profile covers tens of thousands of clones, with roughly 77% appearing a single time and roughly 16% taken by the ten largest. Sequencing used peripheral blood, obtained before any cancer treatment. These receptors originate from a male donor aged 60 or over with stage III squamous cell lung carcinoma.

The J gene is TRBJ2-5, the V gene TRBV5-5; TRBD1 or TRBD2 may be the D gene (6 bases each). This CDR3 region has 14 residues. Germline CDR1 reads SGHKS; CDR2 reads YYEKEE (reference sequence). Trimming removed 2 bases at V and 5 bases at J, with 13 bases between. CDR3 loop: CASSLPGAGETQYF. CDR3 coding DNA: TGTGCCAGCAGCTTACCGGGGGCTGGGGAGACCCAGTACTTC.

The rearrangement links TRBV9 to TRBJ1-1; D unclear. Germline V CDR1 and CDR2: SGDLS, YYNGEE. This CDR3 is built from 13 residues. The germline V and J ends were trimmed by 0 bases and 4 bases, with 7 bases remaining between them. CDR3 sequence (DNA): TGTGCCAGCAGCGTAGTATATGGCACTGAAGCTTTCTTT. Translated, it gives CASSVVYGTEAFF.

The chain combines TRBV4-2 with TRBJ2-1; D is unclear. The germline V gene encodes CDR1 LGHNA and CDR2 YNFKEQ. The CDR3 has 16 amino acids. V shed 0 bases and J shed 1 base, with 10 bases lying between them. This CDR3 reads CASSQDATRSYNEQFF. DNA for the CDR3: TGTGCCAGCAGCCAAGATGCGACTCGTTCCTACAATGAGCAGTTCTTC.

The chain links TRBV7-2 to TRBJ2-1, with D tentatively TRBD1 (8 bases). Between the trimmed V and J ends, which lost 7 bases and 4 bases, there was a span of 14 bases. This CDR3 region has 14 residues. The germline gives CDR1 SGHTA, CDR2 FQGNSA. CDR3 loop: CASNQQGGYNEQFF. CDR3 sequence (DNA): TGTGCCAGCAACCAACAGGGGGGGTACAATGAGCAGTTCTTC.

The gene calls are TRBV6-5 and TRBJ1-1; D gene unclear. Germline assignment: CDR1 MNHEY and CDR2 SVGAGI. This CDR3 contains 13 residues. V shed 6 bases and J shed 3 bases, with 11 bases lying between them. This CDR3 is CASRVQKDTEAFF. The DNA for the CDR3 is TGTGCCAGCAGGGTTCAAAAGGACACTGAAGCTTTCTTT.

This chain uses TRBV5-8 with TRBJ1-2; TRBD1 might be the D (5 bases). V was shortened by 0 bases and J by 4 bases, with 13 bases between the two germline ends. In germline, CDR1 is SGHTS, CDR2 YDEGEE. This CDR3 spans 15 amino acids. The CDR3 region has the DNA TGTGCCAGCAGCTTGGCCGGACGGGGCCTCTATGGCTACACCTTC. Translation gives CASSLAGRGLYGYTF.

This chain connects TRBV5-1 to TRBJ2-7; 10 bases are a match to TRBD2. CDR1 is SGHRS, CDR2 YFSETQ, per germline. With V trimmed by 0 bases and J by 4 bases, 4 bases remained unmatched. The CDR3 runs 15 residues. CDR3 region: CASSLAPAGGYEQYF. In DNA form, the CDR3 reads TGCGCCAGCAGCTTGGCCCCAGCGGGAGGGTACGAGCAGTACTTC. Combining the CDR3 with reference TRBV5-1 and TRBJ2-7 gives the whole variable domain KAGVTQTPRYLIKTRGQQVTLSCSPISGHRSVSWYQQTPGQGLQFLFEYFSETQRNKGNFPGRFSGRQFSNSRSEMNVSTLELGDSALYLCASSLAPAGGYEQYFGPGTRLTVT.

The CDR3 here is CASSSGGQFTDTQYF. CDR3 coding DNA: TGTGCCAGCAGCTCAGGGGGGCAGTTTACAGATACGCAGTATTTT. The V call is TRBV7-2, the J call TRBJ2-3; possibly TRBD1 for D (7 bases). Trimming cost V 4 bases and J 3 bases, with 14 bases left between them. The germline V gene encodes CDR1 SGHTA and CDR2 FQGNSA. The CDR3 has 15 residues. Full variable domain (remainder filled in from reference TRBV7-2 and TRBJ2-3): GAGVSQSPSNKVTEKGKDVELRCDPISGHTALYWYRQSLGQGLEFLIYFQGNSAPDKSGLPSDRFSAERTGGSVSTLTIQRTQQEDSAVYLCASSSGGQFTDTQYFGPGTRLTVL.

V and J are TRBV7-9 and TRBJ2-1, with TRBD2 matching 13 bases. V dropped 5 bases and J dropped 5; count of bases not matched to a gene: 6. The CDR3 contains 16 residues. The germline V gene encodes CDR1 SEHNR and CDR2 FQNEAQ (reference sequence). In DNA, the CDR3 is TGTGCCAGCAGCCCCCCGGGACTAGCGGGAAACAATGAGCAGTTCTTC. Protein sequence: CASSPPGLAGNNEQFF.

J is TRBJ2-1 and V is TRBV18; TRBD2 matches 12 bases. V gave up 3 bases and J gave up 9 bases; unmatched junction bases: 6. Germline-derived CDR1 and CDR2 are KGHSH and LQKENI. CDR3 length: 15 amino acids. The CDR3 DNA follows: TGTGCCAGCTCACCGACGACTAGCGGGAGAGTTGAGCAGTTCTTC. Protein sequence: CASSPTTSGRVEQFF.

The chain joins TRBV9 to TRBJ1-3, with a weak D call TRBD1 (6 bases). This CDR3 contains 16 residues. V lost 4 bases and J lost 3, with 17 bases in between. Germline CDR1 is SGDLS and CDR2 is YYNGEE. The CDR3: CASSLLSGEYGNTIYF. The CDR3 DNA reads TGTGCCAGCAGCCTTTTGTCAGGGGAATATGGAAACACCATATATTTT.

This sequence joins TRBV7-9 and TRBJ2-3, with TRBD2 identical over 8 bases. V shed 1 base and J 6 bases; nucleotides not matched to a gene: 15. Looked up from germline, CDR1 is SEHNR and CDR2 is FQNEAQ (reference sequence). CDR3 length: 18 residues. The CDR3 spells CASSLVGGGSPDQDTQYF. The CDR3, as DNA: TGTGCCAGCAGCTTAGTGGGCGGGGGGTCCCCAGACCAGGATACGCAGTATTTT.

The rearrangement uses TRBV7-2 and TRBJ1-1, with D hard to call. Germline V CDR1 and CDR2: SGHTA, FQGNSA. This CDR3 spans 13 amino acids. Trimming removed 3 bases at V and 4 bases at J, with 9 bases between. The chain's CDR3 is CASSFERITEAFF. The DNA of the CDR3 is TGTGCCAGCAGCTTTGAGCGGATCACTGAAGCTTTCTTT. The whole variable domain, remainder taken from reference TRBV7-2 and TRBJ1-1, is GAGVSQSPSNKVTEKGKDVELRCDPISGHTALYWYRQSLGQGLEFLIYFQGNSAPDKSGLPSDRFSAERTGGSVSTLTIQRTQQEDSAVYLCASSFERITEAFFGQGTRLTVV.

The gene calls are TRBV18 and TRBJ2-3; the D is unclear. The CDR3 covers 18 residues. Germline-derived CDR1 and CDR2 are KGHSH and LQKENI. Trimming stripped 1 base from V and 0 bases from J, with 17 bases between. CDR3: CASSPLKNPGHSTDTQYF. CDR3 sequence (DNA): TGTGCCAGCTCACCACTGAAAAATCCGGGCCATAGCACAGATACGCAGTATTTT.

The CDR3 protein is CSVAGGLAGGRDTQYF. The CDR3 coding sequence is TGCAGCGTCGCAGGAGGACTAGCGGGAGGTAGGGATACGCAGTATTTT. The gene calls are TRBV29-1 and TRBJ2-3, with 14 bases that match TRBD2. V lost 6 bases, J lost 6 bases, and 11 bases stayed unmatched. Germline CDR1 and CDR2: SQVTM and ANQGSEA. The CDR3 has 16 residues.

A single count supports this clone. The V call is TRBV28, the J call TRBJ1-2; TRBD1 is a possible D gene (5 bases). CDR3 length: 14 residues. CDR1 and CDR2 (germline): MDHEN, SYDVKM. Trimming pared 6 bases from V and 2 bases from J, leaving 13 bases between. DNA of the CDR3: TGTGCCAGCAGCCGGGGGACGCCCAACTATGGCTACACCTTC. The encoded protein is CASSRGTPNYGYTF.

The rearrangement links TRBV11-3 to TRBJ2-1; TRBD1 matches 9 bases. After removal of 5 bases from V and 7 bases from J, the junction contained 9 bases not matched to a gene. Looked up from germline, CDR1 is SGHNT and CDR2 is YENEEA. The CDR3 has 15 residues. CDR3 residues: CASSRPGTGKNEQFF. DNA of the CDR3: TGTGCCAGCAGCCGACCCGGGACAGGGAAAAATGAGCAGTTCTTC.

DNA for the CDR3: TGTGCCAGCAAAAAACAGGGGCAGGCCTACGAGCAGTACTTC. This encodes CASKKQGQAYEQYF. The chain uses TRBV6-5 and TRBJ2-7; 7 nucleotides align to TRBD1. CDR1 MNHEY and CDR2 SVGAGI come from the germline V gene. The CDR3 is 14 residues long. Losses at the gene ends were 7 bases for V and 2 bases for J; bases not matched to a gene: 8.

This clone was seen a few times. The chain employs TRBV6-6 and TRBJ2-5; no reliable D call. The CDR3 is 15 residues long. Trimming removed 2 bases at V and 3 bases at J, with 13 bases between. Looked up from germline, CDR1 is MNHNY and CDR2 is SVGAGI (reference sequence). Here the CDR3 DNA reads TGTGCCAGCAGTTACAGCGCGGAGACCGAAGAGACCCAGTACTTC. Translation: CASSYSAETEETQYF.

The V call is TRBV2, the J call TRBJ1-2; perhaps TRBD1 as D (5 bases). The CDR3 spans 12 residues. V was pared by 7 bases and J by 4 bases, with 10 bases between. From germline, CDR1 is SNHLY and CDR2 FYNNEI. The CDR3 loop reads CASKRQSYGYTF. The CDR3 DNA reads as TGTGCCAGCAAGCGACAGTCCTATGGCTACACCTTC.

The chain couples TRBV28 to TRBJ2-7, with no clear D. CDR1 is MDHEN and CDR2 is SYDVKM in the germline V gene. Trimming took off 9 bases at V and 6 bases at J, with 18 bases between the two ends. The CDR3 has 13 residues. Written as DNA, the CDR3 is TGTGCCAGTAAAGAGCAGTCACCCGCCGAGCAGTACTTC. It translates to CASKEQSPAEQYF.

This chain uses TRBV19 with TRBJ2-7, with unresolved D. Germline V gene data show CDR1 as LNHDA and CDR2 as SQIVND (reference sequence). This CDR3 contains 12 residues. V lost 4 bases and J lost 4, with 8 bases in between. CDR3 sequence reads: CASSTSGYEQYF. As DNA, the CDR3 is TGTGCCAGTAGTACGAGTGGGTACGAGCAGTACTTC.

This clone was counted a few times. J is TRBJ2-1 and V is TRBV5-1, with 14 nucleotides matching TRBD2. The V and J ends lost 7 bases and 6 bases, in that order; junction bases with no gene match: 9. The CDR3 loop spans 16 amino acids. Germline values: CDR1 SGHRS, CDR2 YFSETQ. CDR3 nucleotide sequence: TGCGCCAGCTTCCGACTAGCGGGAGGGCCTCTCAATGAGCAGTTCTTC. This codes for CASFRLAGGPLNEQFF.

The count of this clone is one. The genes are TRBV5-4 and TRBJ1-5; D is ambiguous. CDR1 SGHNT and CDR2 YYREEE come from the germline V gene (reference sequence). V was pared by 4 bases and J by 4 bases, with 9 bases between. The length of the CDR3 is 13 residues. The CDR3 DNA sequence: TGTGCCAGCAGCCGTATCGAGAATCAGCCCCAGCATTTT. Its translation: CASSRIENQPQHF. Drawing the rest from reference TRBV5-4 and TRBJ1-5, the complete variable domain is ETGVTQSPTHLIKTRGQQVTLRCSSQSGHNTVSWYQQALGQGPQFIFQYYREEENGRGNFPPRFSGLQFPNYSSELNVNALELDDSALYLCASSRIENQPQHFGDGTRLSIL.

J is TRBJ1-2 and V is TRBV4-3; TRBD1 aligns across 8 bases. This CDR3 region has 18 residues. V dropped 4 bases and J dropped 1; count of bases not matched to a gene: 14. Germline V gene lookup returns CDR1 LGHNA and CDR2 YSLEER. The CDR3 sequence is CASSPSTGANARNYGYTF. The CDR3 DNA reads as TGCGCCAGCAGCCCCTCGACAGGGGCCAACGCCCGTAACTATGGCTACACCTTC.

The chain joins TRBV28 to TRBJ2-7; D may be TRBD1 (5 bases). V lost 7 bases, J lost 2 bases, and 9 bases lay in between. The CDR3 is 12 residues long. The germline V gene has CDR1 MDHEN and CDR2 SYDVKM. The CDR3 spells CASMPGTYEQYF. The CDR3 DNA reads as TGTGCCAGCATGCCAGGGACCTACGAGCAGTACTTC.

V is TRBV28 and J is TRBJ2-7, with D perhaps being TRBD1 or TRBD2 (5 bases each). Trimming left V 2 bases short and J 3 bases short, with 11 bases between. The CDR3 loop spans 14 amino acids. CDR1 is MDHEN, CDR2 SYDVKM, per germline. CDR3 bases: TGTGCCAGCAGTTTAAGGGGAGTCTACTACGAGCAGTACTTC. This gives the protein CASSLRGVYYEQYF.

Only one count was recorded for this clone. V is TRBV5-1 and J is TRBJ1-1; D gene uncertain. Germline V CDR1 and CDR2: SGHRS, YFSETQ. The length of the CDR3 is 14 residues. V lost 4 bases and J 0 bases, leaving 10 bases between the germline ends. The CDR3 is CASSIGLMNTEAFF. The CDR3 DNA follows: TGCGCCAGCAGCATAGGACTCATGAACACTGAAGCTTTCTTT.

The V and J genes are TRBV13 and TRBJ1-2; D is possibly TRBD1 (5 bases). Trimming removed 0 bases from V and 8 bases from J, with 10 bases in between. The germline CDR1 and CDR2 sequences are PRHDT and FYEKMQ (reference sequence). The CDR3 contains 13 residues. CDR3 DNA: TGTGCCAGCAGCTTAGGGGGAGGGGAAGGCTACACCTTC. This codes for CASSLGGGEGYTF.

The chain links TRBV9 to TRBJ2-1, with 9 bases lining up with TRBD2. There are 19 residues in the CDR3. The V gene end was trimmed by 0 bases and the J gene end by 2 bases; junction bases not matched to a gene: 12. Germline CDR1 reads SGDLS; CDR2 reads YYNGEE. The CDR3 region has the DNA TGTGCCAGCAGCGTAGTCCCTGGCGAGGGCGGGGGGGCCTACAATGAGCAGTTCTTC. This encodes CASSVVPGEGGGAYNEQFF.